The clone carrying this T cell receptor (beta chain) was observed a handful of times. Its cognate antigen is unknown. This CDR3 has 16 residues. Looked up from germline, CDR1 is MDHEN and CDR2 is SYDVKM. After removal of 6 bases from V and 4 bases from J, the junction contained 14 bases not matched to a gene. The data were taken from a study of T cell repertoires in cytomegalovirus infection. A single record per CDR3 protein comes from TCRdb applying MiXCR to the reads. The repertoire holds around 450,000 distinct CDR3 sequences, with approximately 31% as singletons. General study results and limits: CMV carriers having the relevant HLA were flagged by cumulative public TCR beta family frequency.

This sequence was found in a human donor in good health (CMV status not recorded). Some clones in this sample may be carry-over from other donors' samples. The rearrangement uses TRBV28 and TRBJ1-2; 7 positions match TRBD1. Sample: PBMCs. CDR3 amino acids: CASSLEQGLSLYGYTF. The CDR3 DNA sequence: TGTGCCAGCAGCCTTGAACAGGGGCTTTCCCTCTATGGCTACACCTTC.